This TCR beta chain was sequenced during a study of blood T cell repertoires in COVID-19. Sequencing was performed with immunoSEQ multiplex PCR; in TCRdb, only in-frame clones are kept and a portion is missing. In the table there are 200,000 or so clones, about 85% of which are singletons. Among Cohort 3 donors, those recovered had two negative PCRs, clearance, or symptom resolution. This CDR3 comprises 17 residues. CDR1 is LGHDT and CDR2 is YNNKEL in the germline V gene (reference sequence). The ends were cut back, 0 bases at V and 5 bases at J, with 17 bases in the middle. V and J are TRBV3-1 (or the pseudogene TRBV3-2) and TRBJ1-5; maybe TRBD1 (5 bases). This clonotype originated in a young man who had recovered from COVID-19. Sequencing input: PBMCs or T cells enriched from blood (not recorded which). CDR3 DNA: TGTGCCAGCAGCCAAGATCGTCCCCGGGGGGTTCATCAGCCCCAGCATTTT. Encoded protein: CASSQDRPRGVHQPQHF.